The entry that follows covers one T cell receptor (beta chain) sequence. The sample originates from a study of blood T cell repertoires in COVID-19. Study in general: In each case, the material was cDNA or gDNA derived from T cells, B-cell-depleted T cells, or PBMCs.

Trimming shortened V by 2 bases and J by 6 bases, and 17 bases separated the two germline ends. Germline V gene data show CDR1 as SGHRS and CDR2 as YFSETQ. The CDR3 totals 15 residues. Sequencing used immunoSEQ multiplex PCR; TCRdb keeps in-frame clones, though not all of them. The table includes under 300,000 clones, under 85% detected once. This receptor was taken from a human donor in a cohort sampled during active COVID-19. Sequencing input: peripheral blood. The V gene is TRBV5-1, the J gene TRBJ1-2, with D perhaps TRBD1 (6 bases). CDR3 sequence (DNA): TGCGCCAGCAGCTTTCAATTGGACAGAGATGATGGCTACACCTTC. Translation gives CASSFQLDRDDGYTF.